The 17 T cell receptor beta chains below come from one sample, sequenced in a study of cytomegalovirus exposure and HLA in healthy donors. Data came from immunoSEQ multiplex PCR; TCRdb stores just in-frame clones and leaves some out. This table holds about 120,000 clones, roughly 90% found once. Sequencing was done on a sample of PBMCs. These receptors were obtained from a woman between 18 and 29 years old in good health and CMV-seropositive.

This chain connects TRBV6-6 to TRBJ1-2, with TRBD1 identical over 7 bases. This CDR3 is built from 14 residues. V dropped 6 bases and J dropped 7; count of bases not matched to a gene: 11. Per germline, CDR1 MNHNY and CDR2 SVGAGI (reference sequence). CDR3 loop: CASSEIRQGSGYTF. The DNA of the CDR3 is TGTGCCAGCAGCGAAATCCGACAGGGATCTGGCTACACCTTC.

This clone has a handful of counts. The chain joins TRBV7-3 to TRBJ1-2; tentatively, D is TRBD1 (6 bases). CDR3 length: 13 residues. From germline, CDR1 is SGHTA and CDR2 FQGTGA. Trimming removed 5 bases at V and 2 bases at J, with 9 bases between. CDR3: CASSMTGNYGYTF. The CDR3, as DNA: TGTGCCAGCAGCATGACAGGAAACTATGGCTACACCTTC.

This chain links TRBV7-9 with TRBJ2-5; the D gene is possibly TRBD1 (6 bases). Trimming removed 5 bases from V and 1 base from J, with 11 bases in between. CDR1 SEHNR and CDR2 FQNEAQ come from the germline V gene (reference sequence). There are 14 residues in the CDR3. The CDR3 region is CASSRRTAQETQYF. In nucleotides, the CDR3 is TGTGCCAGCAGCCGACGGACAGCCCAAGAGACCCAGTACTTC.

J is TRBJ1-3 and V is TRBV6-1, with D possibly matching TRBD1 (6 bases). The ends were cut back, 6 bases at V and 1 base at J, with 13 bases in the middle. This CDR3 comprises 15 residues. The V gene's germline CDR1 is MNHNS and CDR2 SASEGT. Here the CDR3 DNA reads TGTGCCAGCAGCGAACAGGGAAGGTCTGGAAACACCATATATTTT. Translated, it gives CASSEQGRSGNTIYF.

The chain employs TRBV4-1 and TRBJ2-7, with 8 bases lining up with TRBD1. CDR1 and CDR2 from the germline V gene are MGHRA and YSYEKL. This CDR3 is 15 amino acids long. V shed 2 bases, J shed 7 bases, and the junction held 10 bases outside the gene matches. CDR3: CASSQPGQGPKEQYF. CDR3 bases: TGCGCCAGCAGCCAACCAGGACAGGGCCCCAAAGAGCAGTACTTC.

This chain links TRBV5-1 with TRBJ2-7, with TRBD2 identical over 13 bases. The CDR3 spans 17 residues. The junction had 7 bases not matched to a gene; V was cut back by 4 bases and J by 0 bases. CDR1 is SGHRS, CDR2 YFSETQ, per germline. The CDR3 reads CASSRLAGGTSSYEQYF. In nucleotides, the CDR3 is TGCGCCAGCAGCCGACTAGCGGGAGGAACAAGCTCCTACGAGCAGTACTTC.

The chain's CDR3 is CASRRQGKDEQYF. The CDR3 bases are TGTGCCAGCAGGCGACAGGGAAAGGACGAGCAGTACTTC. The V and J genes are TRBV7-9 and TRBJ2-7; 7 bases line up with TRBD1. CDR1 and CDR2 (germline): SEHNR, FQNEAQ (reference sequence). This CDR3 comprises 13 residues. V dropped 6 bases and J dropped 5; count of bases not matched to a gene: 7. Together with reference TRBV7-9 and TRBJ2-7, the CDR3 gives the full variable domain: DTGVSQNPRHKITKRGQNVTFRCDPISEHNRLYWYRQTLGQGPEFLTYFQNEAQLEKSRLLSDRFSAERPKGSFSTLEIQRTEQGDSAMYLCASRRQGKDEQYFGPGTRLTVT.

The chain is built from TRBV19 and TRBJ1-2; D perhaps matches TRBD1 (6 bases). The germline CDR1 and CDR2 sequences are LNHDA and SQIVND (reference sequence). Trimming left V 5 bases short and J 0 bases short, with 13 bases between. The CDR3 has 15 amino acids. Here the CDR3 reads CASSPLQGSNYGYTF. Here the CDR3 DNA reads TGTGCCAGTAGTCCGCTACAGGGATCTAACTATGGCTACACCTTC.

The V call is TRBV15, the J call TRBJ1-4; D gene ambiguous. V gave up 0 bases and J gave up 0 bases, with 5 bases separating them. Germline V gene sequence: CDR1 LNHNV, CDR2 YYDKDF (reference sequence). The CDR3 has 15 amino acids. The CDR3 is CATSREAATNEKLFF. The CDR3 nucleotides read TGTGCCACCAGCAGAGAGGCGGCAACTAATGAAAAACTGTTTTTT.

V and J are TRBV6-6 and TRBJ2-2, with a tentative D call TRBD2 (5 bases). This CDR3 spans 14 amino acids. V lost 6 bases to trimming and J lost 7 bases, with 15 bases between them. Germline V gives CDR1 MNHNY, CDR2 SVGAGI (reference sequence). CDR3 amino acids: CASSLGGGYGELFF. The DNA for the CDR3 is TGTGCCAGCAGCCTTGGTGGCGGGTACGGGGAGCTGTTTTTT.

The rearrangement links TRBV30 to TRBJ1-4, with D unclear. V lost 0 bases to trimming and J lost 2 bases, with 10 bases between them. Germline assignment: CDR1 GTSNPN and CDR2 SVGIG (reference sequence). The CDR3 length is 15 residues. CDR3 loop: CAWSVTGSTNEKLFF. The CDR3 region has the DNA TGTGCCTGGAGTGTAACGGGGTCTACTAATGAAAAACTGTTTTTT.

This clone was found a few times. V gene TRBV5-4 combines with J gene TRBJ2-1; weak D call: TRBD2 (6 bases). Trimming took 4 bases from V and 4 from J, leaving 9 bases between them. This CDR3 has 13 amino acids. Germline CDR1 SGHNT, CDR2 YYREEE (reference sequence). CDR3 bases: TGTGCCAGCAGCAAGACTAGTTACAATGAGCAGTTCTTC. Translating gives CASSKTSYNEQFF.

The chain combines TRBV5-1 with TRBJ1-1; a possible D gene is TRBD1 (6 bases). V lost 7 bases to trimming and J lost 6 bases, with 16 bases between them. The germline gives CDR1 SGHRS, CDR2 YFSETQ. This CDR3 spans 13 amino acids. The CDR3 loop reads CASGRDKGAEAFF. The CDR3 DNA sequence: TGCGCCAGCGGCCGGGACAAAGGGGCTGAAGCTTTCTTT.

The chain employs TRBV5-6 and TRBJ2-5; D call uncertain. CDR3 length: 14 amino acids. Germline CDR1 reads SGHDT; CDR2 reads YYEEEE. Trimming removed 4 bases at V and 5 bases at J, with 15 bases between. The CDR3 DNA reads as TGTGCCAGCAGCCCACCCCCGTTGAGGGAGACCCAGTACTTC. Translated, it gives CASSPPPLRETQYF.

The chain joins TRBV9 to TRBJ1-1; no definite D call. Trimming cost V 4 bases and J 5 bases, with 18 bases left between them. Germline values: CDR1 SGDLS, CDR2 YYNGEE. CDR3 size: 15 residues. The CDR3 nucleotides read TGTGCCAGCAGCATCCCCATGGGAGGAGTAACTGAAGCTTTCTTT. This codes for CASSIPMGGVTEAFF.

DNA for the CDR3: TGTGCCAGCAGCGTTAGCGGGCGGGGGGGGGATACGCAGTATTTT. Residues: CASSVSGRGGDTQYF. This chain joins TRBV9 and TRBJ2-3, with 9 positions matching TRBD2. Germline CDR1 is SGDLS and CDR2 is YYNGEE. The V segment lost 2 bases and the J segment 6 bases; nucleotides outside the gene matches: 7. The CDR3 is 15 amino acids. Looking up the rest from reference TRBV9 and TRBJ2-3 gives the full variable domain: DSGVTQTPKHLITATGQRVTLRCSPRSGDLSVYWYQQSLDQGLQFLIQYYNGEERAKGNILERFSAQQFPDLHSELNLSSLELGDSALYFCASSVSGRGGDTQYFGPGTRLTVL.

The chain links TRBV10-2 to TRBJ2-7; the match to TRBD2 covers 12 bases. After removal of 3 bases from V and 0 bases from J, the junction contained 9 bases not matched to a gene. In germline, CDR1 is WSHSY, CDR2 SAAADI. The CDR3 has 18 residues. CDR3 in DNA: TGCGCCAGCAGTGACGGTCTAGCGGGGGGGAGGAGCTCCTACGAGCAGTACTTC. Amino acid sequence: CASSDGLAGGRSSYEQYF.